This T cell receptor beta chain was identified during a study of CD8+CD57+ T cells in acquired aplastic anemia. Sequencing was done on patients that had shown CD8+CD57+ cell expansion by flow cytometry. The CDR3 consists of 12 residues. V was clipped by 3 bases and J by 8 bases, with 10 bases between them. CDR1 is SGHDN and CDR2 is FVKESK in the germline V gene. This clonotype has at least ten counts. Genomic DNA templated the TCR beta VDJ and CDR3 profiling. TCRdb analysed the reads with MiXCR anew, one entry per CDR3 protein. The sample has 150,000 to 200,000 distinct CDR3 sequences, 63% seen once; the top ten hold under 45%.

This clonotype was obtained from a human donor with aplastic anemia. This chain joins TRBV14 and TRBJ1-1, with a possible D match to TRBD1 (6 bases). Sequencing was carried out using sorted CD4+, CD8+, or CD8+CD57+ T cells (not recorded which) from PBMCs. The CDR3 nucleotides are TGTGCCAGCAGCCATGGACAGTTAGAAGCTTTCTTT. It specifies CASSHGQLEAFF.